Listed below are T cell receptor beta chains from one sample, sequenced in a study of T-cell memory formation after mild COVID-19. One entry per CDR3 protein results from TCRdb running MiXCR on the 5' RACE reads. The top ten clones hold about 4% of a sample with some 180,000 distinct CDR3 sequences, around 20% of them seen once. Sequencing input: PBMCs or a T cell subset sorted from them (not recorded which). The receptors shown here come from a man in his late teens or twenties who had mild COVID-19 (a few samples of this study predate the infection). Cell type and time point are not known. CDR3s include the opening cysteine and the closing phenylalanine or tryptophan. A D gene is named only where the DNA matches it firmly. Clone size is shown for a subset of rows, as once, few, many or a class of expanded clone.

j_call: TRBJ1-5
clone_size: -
v_call: TRBV20-1
d_call: -
cdr3_aa: CSARTIAADGAQHF
cdr3_nt: TGCAGTGCTCGCACGATCGCCGCCGACGGGGCCCAGCATTTT

j_call: TRBJ2-5
clone_size: many
v_call: TRBV6-6
d_call: TRBD1
cdr3_aa: CASSYSRAGGETQYF
cdr3_nt: TGTGCCAGCAGTTACTCGAGGGCAGGGGGAGAGACCCAGTACTTC

j_call: TRBJ2-5
clone_size: -
v_call: TRBV24-1
d_call: -
cdr3_aa: CATSDFWGPQETQYF
cdr3_nt: TGTGCCACCAGTGATTTTTGGGGCCCCCAAGAGACCCAGTACTTC

j_call: TRBJ2-1
clone_size: few
v_call: TRBV7-2
d_call: -
cdr3_aa: CASRQSQGSDEQFF
cdr3_nt: TGTGCCAGCAGACAATCGCAGGGTTCTGATGAGCAGTTCTTC

j_call: TRBJ2-5
clone_size: -
v_call: TRBV5-1
d_call: -
cdr3_aa: CASSFGTVGETQYF
cdr3_nt: TGCGCCAGCAGCTTCGGGACGGTGGGAGAGACCCAGTACTTC

j_call: TRBJ1-6
clone_size: -
v_call: TRBV18
d_call: -
cdr3_aa: CASSPGGSYNSPLHF
cdr3_nt: TGTGCCAGCTCACCAGGGGGCAGTTATAATTCACCCCTCCACTTT

j_call: TRBJ1-5
clone_size: -
v_call: TRBV20-1
d_call: -
cdr3_aa: CSASGRADNQPQHF
cdr3_nt: TGCAGTGCTAGCGGCAGGGCCGACAATCAGCCCCAGCATTTT

j_call: TRBJ2-5
clone_size: few
v_call: TRBV6-2/TRBV6-3
d_call: -
cdr3_aa: CASRTLGETQYF
cdr3_nt: TGTGCCAGCAGGACGTTGGGGGAGACCCAGTACTTC

j_call: TRBJ2-3
clone_size: many
v_call: TRBV3-1
d_call: -
cdr3_aa: CASSPRGLAQYF
cdr3_nt: TGTGCCAGCAGCCCACGGGGGCTTGCGCAGTATTTT

j_call: TRBJ1-5
clone_size: few
v_call: TRBV19
d_call: -
cdr3_aa: CASRDHSNQPQHF
cdr3_nt: TGTGCCAGTAGGGACCATAGCAATCAGCCCCAGCATTTT

j_call: TRBJ2-3
clone_size: -
v_call: TRBV6-5
d_call: TRBD2
cdr3_aa: CASSASPGLAAGTDTQYF
cdr3_nt: TGTGCCAGCAGTGCCAGCCCGGGACTAGCGGCGGGGACAGATACGCAGTATTTT

j_call: TRBJ2-3
clone_size: once
v_call: TRBV12-3/TRBV12-4
d_call: TRBD1
cdr3_aa: CASSWKRGQGAFGIIGKIDTQYF
cdr3_nt: TGTGCCAGCAGTTGGAAGCGAGGACAGGGGGCGTTCGGCATCATTGGAAAAATCGATACGCAGTATTTT

j_call: TRBJ1-5
clone_size: -
v_call: TRBV6-1
d_call: -
cdr3_aa: CASSELRRPQHF
cdr3_nt: TGTGCCAGCAGTGAATTGCGGCGTCCCCAGCATTTT

j_call: TRBJ1-1
clone_size: -
v_call: TRBV6-5
d_call: -
cdr3_aa: CASSYEGVNTEAFF
cdr3_nt: TGTGCCAGCAGTTACGAAGGGGTGAACACTGAAGCTTTCTTT

j_call: TRBJ1-5
clone_size: few
v_call: TRBV7-2
d_call: -
cdr3_aa: CASSSGGLYNQPQHF
cdr3_nt: TGTGCCAGCAGCTCGGGGGGACTGTACAATCAGCCCCAGCATTTT

j_call: TRBJ2-1
clone_size: few
v_call: TRBV5-1
d_call: TRBD1
cdr3_aa: CASSLEGTGGVDEQFF
cdr3_nt: TGCGCCAGCAGCTTGGAAGGGACAGGGGGCGTGGATGAGCAGTTCTTC

j_call: TRBJ2-2
clone_size: -
v_call: TRBV7-2
d_call: -
cdr3_aa: CASKTGGSGELFF
cdr3_nt: TGTGCCAGCAAGACTGGGGGCTCCGGGGAGCTGTTTTTT

j_call: TRBJ1-2
clone_size: -
v_call: TRBV12-5
d_call: -
cdr3_aa: CASAPDLPDDRYTF
cdr3_nt: TGTGCTAGTGCCCCCGACCTCCCCGACGATCGCTACACCTTC

j_call: TRBJ2-1
clone_size: few
v_call: TRBV24-1
d_call: TRBD1
cdr3_aa: CATSQTGERLFF
cdr3_nt: TGTGCCACCAGCCAGACAGGGGAAAGGCTGTTCTTC

j_call: TRBJ2-7
clone_size: -
v_call: TRBV5-4
d_call: TRBD1
cdr3_aa: CASSPTGDRGREQYF
cdr3_nt: TGTGCCAGCAGCCCGACCGGGGACAGGGGACGCGAGCAGTACTTC

j_call: TRBJ1-1
clone_size: few
v_call: TRBV25-1
d_call: TRBD1
cdr3_aa: CASSGQANTEAFF
cdr3_nt: TGTGCCAGTTCGGGACAGGCAAACACTGAAGCTTTCTTT

j_call: TRBJ2-1
clone_size: -
v_call: TRBV5-1
d_call: -
cdr3_aa: CASSLVGGDNEQFF
cdr3_nt: TGCGCCAGCAGCTTGGTTGGCGGGGATAATGAGCAGTTCTTC

j_call: TRBJ1-1
clone_size: once
v_call: TRBV7-3
d_call: -
cdr3_aa: CASSLTGILGGTEAFF
cdr3_nt: TGTGCCAGCAGCTTAACAGGGATTCTGGGGGGAACTGAAGCTTTCTTT

j_call: TRBJ1-6
clone_size: -
v_call: TRBV7-8
d_call: TRBD1
cdr3_aa: CASSPGQGAPEPPLHF
cdr3_nt: TGTGCCAGCAGCCCGGGACAGGGGGCGCCTGAGCCACCCCTCCACTTT

j_call: TRBJ1-2
clone_size: few
v_call: TRBV7-2
d_call: -
cdr3_aa: CASSSAEYYGYTF
cdr3_nt: TGTGCCAGCAGCTCCGCAGAATACTATGGCTACACCTTC

j_call: TRBJ1-4
clone_size: few
v_call: TRBV4-1
d_call: -
cdr3_aa: CASSQGVQEKLFF
cdr3_nt: TGCGCCAGCAGCCAAGGGGTCCAGGAAAAACTGTTTTTT

j_call: TRBJ2-7
clone_size: -
v_call: TRBV5-4
d_call: -
cdr3_aa: CASSLEGGDYEQYF
cdr3_nt: TGTGCCAGCAGCTTGGAGGGGGGAGACTACGAGCAGTACTTC

j_call: TRBJ2-2
clone_size: -
v_call: TRBV19
d_call: TRBD1
cdr3_aa: CASTPSTGFVGELFF
cdr3_nt: TGTGCCAGTACCCCCTCGACAGGGTTTGTCGGGGAGCTGTTTTTT

j_call: TRBJ1-2
clone_size: -
v_call: TRBV29-1
d_call: TRBD1
cdr3_aa: CSVAPTTGAYGYTF
cdr3_nt: TGCAGCGTTGCCCCGACTACAGGGGCCTATGGCTACACCTTC

j_call: TRBJ2-1
clone_size: many
v_call: TRBV11-2
d_call: -
cdr3_aa: CASSLDPLSGREFF
cdr3_nt: TGTGCCAGCAGCTTAGACCCCCTCAGTGGTCGTGAGTTCTTC

j_call: TRBJ1-1
clone_size: few
v_call: TRBV5-1
d_call: TRBD1
cdr3_aa: CASSPHTGERTEAFF
cdr3_nt: TGCGCCAGCAGCCCCCACACAGGGGAGCGCACTGAAGCTTTCTTT

j_call: TRBJ2-2
clone_size: few
v_call: TRBV27
d_call: -
cdr3_aa: CASSVVRQWTLDTGELFF
cdr3_nt: TGTGCCAGCAGCGTCGTGAGACAGTGGACTTTGGACACCGGGGAGCTGTTTTTT

j_call: TRBJ2-1
clone_size: -
v_call: TRBV4-1
d_call: TRBD2
cdr3_aa: CASSQGLAGGMSYNEQFF
cdr3_nt: TGCGCCAGCAGCCAAGGACTAGCGGGGGGTATGTCCTACAATGAGCAGTTCTTC

j_call: TRBJ2-5
clone_size: few
v_call: TRBV6-1
d_call: TRBD2
cdr3_aa: CASTGGGGAVETQYF
cdr3_nt: TGTGCCAGCACAGGTGGCGGGGGGGCGGTGGAGACCCAGTACTTC

j_call: TRBJ1-4
clone_size: many
v_call: TRBV7-2
d_call: TRBD1
cdr3_aa: CASSPRQGVEKLFF
cdr3_nt: TGTGCCAGCAGCCCCCGACAGGGAGTCGAAAAACTGTTTTTT

j_call: TRBJ2-3
clone_size: -
v_call: TRBV5-4
d_call: -
cdr3_aa: CASSSVLALPTDTQYF
cdr3_nt: TGTGCCAGCAGCTCGGTCCTAGCGCTACCCACAGATACGCAGTATTTT

j_call: TRBJ2-5
clone_size: many
v_call: TRBV30
d_call: -
cdr3_aa: CAWSIQGVVTQYF
cdr3_nt: TGTGCCTGGAGTATCCAAGGGGTTGTGACCCAGTACTTC

j_call: TRBJ1-2
clone_size: -
v_call: TRBV20-1
d_call: -
cdr3_aa: CSASPQAWNYTF
cdr3_nt: TGCAGTGCTAGTCCACAGGCATGGAACTACACCTTC

j_call: TRBJ1-6
clone_size: -
v_call: TRBV5-1
d_call: -
cdr3_aa: CASSGFGGPNSPLHF
cdr3_nt: TGCGCCAGCAGCGGATTCGGGGGTCCTAATTCACCCCTCCACTTT

j_call: TRBJ1-5
clone_size: few
v_call: TRBV7-9
d_call: -
cdr3_aa: CASSLMSDQPQHF
cdr3_nt: TGTGCCAGCAGCTTAATGTCAGATCAGCCCCAGCATTTT

j_call: TRBJ2-1
clone_size: few
v_call: TRBV24-1
d_call: -
cdr3_aa: CATSEGTAYNEQFF
cdr3_nt: TGTGCCACCAGTGAAGGGACGGCCTACAATGAGCAGTTCTTC